The clone carrying this T cell receptor (beta chain) was detected only a few times. Its antigen is still unknown. This may be a read error: a much more frequent sequence differs by one nucleotide. Trimming stripped 6 bases from V and 0 bases from J, with 8 bases between. Germline V gene data show CDR1 as SNHLY and CDR2 as FYNNEI. The CDR3 is made up of 13 amino acids. Using RNA template, CDR3s of TCR alpha and beta were amplified with iRepertoire arm-PCR. TCRdb reanalysed the multiplex PCR reads using MiXCR and keeps one entry per CDR3 protein. The sample lists 95,000 to 110,000 distinct CDR3 sequences, about 30% occurring once. This record comes from a study of glioma-infiltrating T cells. The study, taken as a whole, reports: CDR3 overlap between tissue and blood was very small.

The clonotype comes from a human donor with low-grade glioma or glioblastoma, undergoing nonglioma brain surgery, or in good health (not recorded which). Material for sequencing was glioma tissue, nonneoplastic brain tissue, or PBMCs (not recorded which). The chain recombines TRBV2 with TRBJ1-1; no clear D. The CDR3 DNA reads TGTGCCAGCAGGGGGAACATGAACACTGAAGCTTTCTTT. Translating it yields CASRGNMNTEAFF.